These T cell receptor beta chains were read from a single sample in a study of T cell responses to AZD1222 COVID-19 vaccine. Here immunoSEQ multiplex PCR was the method, and the copy in TCRdb shows in-frame clones only, minus some. The sample consists of tens of thousands of clones, around 90% of them appearing once. The starting material was peripheral blood, obtained on day 0 of AZD1222 vaccination. Receptors originate from an adult in good health. The CDR3 runs from the conserved cysteine through the conserved F or W. A D gene is named only where the DNA matches it firmly. Size is stated for part of the rows, as once, few or many counts, or as a class when the clone is expanded.

D	V	size	J	CDR3	DNA
-	TRBV30	-	TRBJ1-6	CAWSVQGGWRNSPLHF	TGTGCCTGGAGTGTACAAGGGGGATGGAGAAATTCACCCCTCCACTTT
-	TRBV27	-	TRBJ1-3	CASSLGRVPGNTIYF	TGTGCCAGCAGTTTAGGCAGGGTCCCCGGAAACACCATATATTTT
-	TRBV7-9	-	TRBJ2-1	CASSGPLSRNEQFF	TGTGCCAGCAGCGGTCCCCTTAGCAGGAATGAGCAGTTCTTC
TRBD1	TRBV5-5	-	TRBJ1-5	CASSPSGQNNQPQHF	TGTGCCAGCAGTCCCTCGGGACAGAACAATCAGCCCCAGCATTTT
-	TRBV5-5	-	TRBJ1-2	CASSLRPTDRRDYGYTF	TGTGCCAGCAGCTTGCGACCTACAGATCGGCGGGACTATGGCTACACCTTC
-	TRBV2	-	TRBJ2-1	CASKQVYEQFF	TGTGCCAGCAAACAGGTTTATGAGCAGTTCTTC
-	TRBV28	-	TRBJ2-2	CASSSFTNTGELFF	TGTGCCAGCAGTTCATTCACCAACACCGGGGAGCTGTTTTTT
-	TRBV7-6	once	TRBJ2-7	CASSPSDGYEQYF	TGTGCCAGCAGCCCTTCGGACGGCTACGAGCAGTACTTC
-	TRBV5-1	-	TRBJ2-7	CASSLAGLGLEQYF	TGCGCCAGCAGCTTGGCCGGGTTAGGTTTAGAGCAGTACTTC
TRBD1	TRBV27	-	TRBJ1-4	CASSRFGDSKKLFF	TGTGCCAGCAGTCGATTTGGGGACAGCAAAAAACTGTTTTTT
TRBD1	TRBV29-1	-	TRBJ1-1	CSVHRGRGEAFF	TGCAGCGTCCACAGGGGGCGCGGTGAAGCTTTCTTT
TRBD2	TRBV4-2	-	TRBJ2-1	CASSGRGGVSNEQFF	TGTGCCAGCAGCGGGCGGGGGGGAGTGAGCAATGAGCAGTTCTTC
TRBD1	TRBV9	once	TRBJ1-2	CASSVGQGNYGYTF	TGTGCCAGCAGCGTAGGACAGGGGAACTATGGCTACACCTTC
-	TRBV5-1	-	TRBJ1-1	CASSLPRDSLNTEAFF	TGCGCCAGCAGCTTGCCCCGAGATTCCCTGAACACTGAAGCTTTCTTT
-	TRBV5-1	few	TRBJ1-2	CASSYQTGGYTF	TGCGCCAGCAGCTACCAGACAGGTGGCTACACCTTC
TRBD2	TRBV7-7	-	TRBJ2-5	CASSRWTSGGETQYF	TGTGCTAGCAGCCGTTGGACTAGCGGGGGGGAGACCCAGTACTTC
-	TRBV5-1	-	TRBJ1-5	CASSPRPPDSSYSNQPQHF	TGCGCCAGCAGCCCCCGACCACCGGACAGCAGCTATAGCAATCAGCCCCAGCATTTT
TRBD1	TRBV4-1	few	TRBJ1-1	CASSQDRSNRGTEAFF	TGCGCCAGCAGCCAAGACCGGAGTAACAGGGGCACTGAAGCTTTCTTT
-	TRBV29-1	once	TRBJ1-2	CSAYQQGSNYGYTF	TGCAGCGCGTATCAACAGGGATCCAACTATGGCTACACCTTC
-	TRBV28	-	TRBJ2-7	CATRGRAYEQYF	TGTGCCACCCGGGGGCGAGCCTACGAGCAGTACTTC
-	TRBV6-5	-	TRBJ1-1	CASSSPSDPGTEAFF	TGTGCCAGCAGCTCGCCTAGTGACCCAGGGACTGAAGCTTTCTTT
-	TRBV21-1	once	TRBJ1-1	CASSKVGASGTEAFF	TGTGCCAGCAGCAAAGTGGGGGCGTCGGGCACTGAAGCTTTCTTT
-	TRBV18	-	TRBJ1-1	CASSLGGGDFEAFF	TGTGCCAGCTCACTTGGAGGGGGTGATTTTGAAGCTTTCTTT
TRBD1	TRBV27	-	TRBJ2-7	CASSPSTGPYSYEQYF	TGTGCCAGCAGTCCTTCGACAGGGCCCTACTCCTACGAGCAGTACTTC
-	TRBV7-3	-	TRBJ1-2	CASSSPGRTGYTF	TGTGCCAGCAGCTCACCGGGACGAACTGGCTACACCTTC
TRBD1	TRBV6-5	-	TRBJ2-2	CASPGQGITGELFF	TGTGCCAGCCCCGGACAGGGGATCACCGGGGAGCTGTTTTTT
TRBD1	TRBV19	-	TRBJ1-1	CASSWKGAVTFF	TGTGCCAGTAGTTGGAAGGGGGCTGTAACTTTCTTT
-	TRBV2	-	TRBJ1-3	CASTPEVGRNTIYF	TGTGCCAGCACCCCAGAGGTCGGGCGAAACACCATATATTTT
-	TRBV4-1	-	TRBJ1-1	CASRDGQPSRNTEAFF	TGCGCCAGCAGGGATGGACAACCCAGCAGGAACACTGAAGCTTTCTTT
-	TRBV5-5	-	TRBJ1-2	CASSPRQTSPTLGYTF	TGTGCCAGCAGCCCGCGACAGACATCGCCTACTCTTGGCTACACCTTC
-	TRBV6-6	-	TRBJ2-1	CASSRQDRYRAISSYNEQFF	TGTGCCAGCAGCCGCCAAGACCGATACAGGGCCATAAGCTCCTACAATGAGCAGTTCTTC
TRBD2	TRBV6-5	-	TRBJ2-5	CASSGGGARETQYF	TGTGCCAGCAGCGGCGGGGGGGCCCGAGAGACCCAGTACTTC
-	TRBV5-1	few	TRBJ2-3	CASSLGTSTDTQYF	TGCGCCAGCAGCTTGGGGACTAGCACAGATACGCAGTATTTT
TRBD2	TRBV11-2	-	TRBJ2-1	CASRLAGAYNEQFF	TGTGCCAGCAGGCTAGCGGGGGCGTACAATGAGCAGTTCTTC
-	TRBV5-1	-	TRBJ1-4	CASSFISDSVVSTNEKLFF	TGCGCCAGCAGCTTCATAAGCGACTCTGTAGTTTCAACTAATGAAAAACTGTTTTTT
TRBD1	TRBV28	-	TRBJ1-2	CASSPQGRLGGYTF	TGTGCCAGCAGCCCACAGGGGCGCCTCGGCGGCTACACCTTC
TRBD1	TRBV5-1	once	TRBJ1-1	CASSPGQGGTEAFF	TGCGCCAGCAGCCCCGGACAGGGGGGAACTGAAGCTTTCTTT
-	TRBV9	-	TRBJ2-7	CASSPRSTVVYEQYF	TGTGCCAGCAGCCCGCGATCGACGGTCGTGTACGAGCAGTACTTC
-	TRBV2	few	TRBJ1-2	CASSDILVLSNYGYTF	TGTGCCAGCAGTGATATCTTGGTACTGTCCAACTATGGCTACACCTTC
-	TRBV25-1	-	TRBJ2-2	CASSEGGVGELFF	TGTGCCAGCAGCGAGGGAGGCGTCGGGGAGCTGTTTTTT
-	TRBV2	-	TRBJ1-2	CASSVAVPTNYGYTF	TGTGCCAGCAGTGTTGCGGTACCCACTAACTATGGCTACACCTTC
-	TRBV7-3	-	TRBJ1-1	CASSSGTVNTEAFF	TGTGCCAGCAGCTCCGGGACGGTGAACACTGAAGCTTTCTTT
-	TRBV14	-	TRBJ1-2	CASSQGGSDYGYTF	TGTGCCAGCAGCCAAGGGGGTAGTGACTATGGCTACACCTTC
TRBD1	TRBV5-6	-	TRBJ1-1	CASSWDRVTTEAFF	TGTGCCAGCAGCTGGGACAGGGTAACCACTGAAGCTTTCTTT
-	TRBV30	-	TRBJ1-1	CAWSPRTEAFF	TGTGCCTGGAGTCCAAGAACTGAAGCTTTCTTT
-	TRBV6-5	-	TRBJ2-5	CASSYSSSRETQYF	TGTGCCAGCAGTTACTCGTCCTCAAGAGAGACCCAGTACTTC
-	TRBV28	once	TRBJ2-3	CASSSDRPGTDTQYF	TGTGCCAGCAGTTCTGATAGGCCTGGCACAGATACGCAGTATTTT
TRBD2	TRBV5-4	-	TRBJ2-2	CASSPWTSGGADGELFF	TGTGCCAGCAGCCCCTGGACTAGCGGGGGGGCGGACGGGGAGCTGTTTTTT
-	TRBV3-1/TRBV3-2	-	TRBJ1-6	CASSQEILGGAFSPLHF	TGTGCCAGCAGCCAAGAAATTTTAGGAGGGGCGTTTTCACCCCTCCACTTT
-	TRBV6-5	-	TRBJ1-1	CASSYSYQGNTEAFF	TGTGCCAGCAGTTACTCGTACCAGGGGAACACTGAAGCTTTCTTT
-	TRBV20-1	-	TRBJ1-2	CSASGGIGYTF	TGCAGTGCTAGCGGGGGGATTGGCTACACCTTC
TRBD1	TRBV3-1/TRBV3-2	few	TRBJ1-3	CASSLNRGGNTIYF	TGTGCCAGCAGCCTAAACAGGGGAGGAAACACCATATATTTT
-	TRBV3-1/TRBV3-2	-	TRBJ1-2	CASSPLLKRAHAIYGYTF	TGTGCCAGCAGCCCCCTACTAAAGCGGGCCCACGCGATTTATGGCTACACCTTC
-	TRBV18	-	TRBJ2-1	CASSPFGSAGATNEQFF	TGTGCCAGCTCACCATTCGGGTCGGCAGGGGCTACCAATGAGCAGTTCTTC
-	TRBV5-8	-	TRBJ1-2	CATSGHRDYGYTF	TGTGCCACTTCTGGACACAGGGACTATGGCTACACCTTC
-	TRBV7-2	-	TRBJ1-5	CASSLTAYSNQPQHF	TGTGCCAGCAGCTTAACAGCCTATAGCAATCAGCCCCAGCATTTT
-	TRBV6-1	once	TRBJ1-2	CASSEPWIGYTF	TGTGCCAGCAGTGAACCCTGGATAGGCTACACCTTC
-	TRBV6-5	-	TRBJ2-6	CATQGSGANVLTF	TGTGCCACCCAGGGTTCAGGGGCCAACGTCCTGACTTTC
-	TRBV28	-	TRBJ1-1	CASRPKQGRRDTEAFF	TGTGCCAGCAGGCCTAAACAGGGACGGCGGGACACTGAAGCTTTCTTT
TRBD2	TRBV6-5	once	TRBJ2-2	CASSYGGGTPGELFF	TGTGCCAGCAGTTACGGCGGGGGGACCCCCGGGGAGCTGTTTTTT